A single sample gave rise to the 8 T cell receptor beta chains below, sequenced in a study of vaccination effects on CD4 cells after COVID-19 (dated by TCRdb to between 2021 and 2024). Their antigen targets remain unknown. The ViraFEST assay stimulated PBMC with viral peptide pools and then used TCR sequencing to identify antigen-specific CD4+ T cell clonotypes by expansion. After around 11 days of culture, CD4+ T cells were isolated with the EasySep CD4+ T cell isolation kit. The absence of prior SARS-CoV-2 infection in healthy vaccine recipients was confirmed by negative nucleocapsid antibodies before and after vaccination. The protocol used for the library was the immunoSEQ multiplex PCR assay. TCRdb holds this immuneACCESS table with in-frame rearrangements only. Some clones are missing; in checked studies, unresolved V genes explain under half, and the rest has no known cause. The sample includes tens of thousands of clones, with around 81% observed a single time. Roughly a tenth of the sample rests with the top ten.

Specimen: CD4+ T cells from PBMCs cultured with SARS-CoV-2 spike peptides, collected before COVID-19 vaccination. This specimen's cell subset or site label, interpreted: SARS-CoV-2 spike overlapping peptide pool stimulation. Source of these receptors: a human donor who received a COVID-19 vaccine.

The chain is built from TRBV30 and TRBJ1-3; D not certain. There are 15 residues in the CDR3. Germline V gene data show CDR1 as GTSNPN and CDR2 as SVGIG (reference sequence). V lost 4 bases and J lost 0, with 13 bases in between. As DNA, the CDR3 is TGTGCCTGGACTCTGGCGGCGGTCTCTGGAAACACCATATATTTT. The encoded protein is CAWTLAAVSGNTIYF.

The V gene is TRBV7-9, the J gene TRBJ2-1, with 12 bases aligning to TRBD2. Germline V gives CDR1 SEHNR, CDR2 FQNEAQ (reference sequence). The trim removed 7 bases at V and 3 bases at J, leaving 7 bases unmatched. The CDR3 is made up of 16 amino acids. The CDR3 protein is CASIRLAGVIYNEQFF. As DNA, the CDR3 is TGTGCCAGCATTAGACTAGCGGGGGTTATCTACAATGAGCAGTTCTTC. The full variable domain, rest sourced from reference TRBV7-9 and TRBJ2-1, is DTGVSQNPRHKITKRGQNVTFRCDPISEHNRLYWYRQTLGQGPEFLTYFQNEAQLEKSRLLSDRFSAERPKGSFSTLEIQRTEQGDSAMYLCASIRLAGVIYNEQFFGPGTRLTVL.

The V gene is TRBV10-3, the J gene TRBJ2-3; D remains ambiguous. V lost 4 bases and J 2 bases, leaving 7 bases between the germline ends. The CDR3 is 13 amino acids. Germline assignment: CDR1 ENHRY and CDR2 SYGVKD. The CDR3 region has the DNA TGTGCCATCAGTGCACGAGACACAGATACGCAGTATTTT. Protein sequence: CAISARDTDTQYF.

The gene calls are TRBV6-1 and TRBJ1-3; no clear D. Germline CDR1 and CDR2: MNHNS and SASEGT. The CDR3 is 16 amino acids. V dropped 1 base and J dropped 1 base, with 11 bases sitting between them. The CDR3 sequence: CASSEVAPRSGNTIYF. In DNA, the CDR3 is TGTGCCAGCAGTGAAGTGGCCCCGAGGTCTGGAAACACCATATATTTT.

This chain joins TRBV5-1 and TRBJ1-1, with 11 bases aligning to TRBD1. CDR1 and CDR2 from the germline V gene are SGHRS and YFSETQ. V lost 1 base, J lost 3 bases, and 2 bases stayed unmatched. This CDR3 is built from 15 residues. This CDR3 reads CASSLRGQGDTEAFF. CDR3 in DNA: TGCGCCAGCAGCTTGAGGGGACAGGGGGACACTGAAGCTTTCTTT.

Here the CDR3 DNA reads TGTGCCAGCAGCTTCAATAGAAGGGCCGACACCGGGGAGCTGTTTTTT. Encoded protein: CASSFNRRADTGELFF. V usage is TRBV11-1 and J usage is TRBJ2-2; no firm D call. This CDR3 contains 16 residues. Germline V gene lookup returns CDR1 SGHAT and CDR2 FQDESV (reference sequence). Trimming shortened V by 3 bases and J by 3 bases, and 14 bases separated the two germline ends. Full variable domain (remainder filled in from reference TRBV11-1 and TRBJ2-2): EAEVAQSPRYKITEKSQAVAFWCDPISGHATLYWYRQILGQGPELLVQFQDESVVDDSQLPKDRFSAERLKGVDSTLKIQPAELGDSAMYLCASSFNRRADTGELFFGEGSRLTVL.

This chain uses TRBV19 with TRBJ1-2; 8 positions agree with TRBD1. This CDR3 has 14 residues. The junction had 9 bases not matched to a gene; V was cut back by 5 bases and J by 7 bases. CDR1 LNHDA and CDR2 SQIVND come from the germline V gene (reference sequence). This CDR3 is CASSDAGGLGGYTF. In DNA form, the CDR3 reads TGTGCCAGTAGTGATGCAGGGGGCTTAGGTGGCTACACCTTC.

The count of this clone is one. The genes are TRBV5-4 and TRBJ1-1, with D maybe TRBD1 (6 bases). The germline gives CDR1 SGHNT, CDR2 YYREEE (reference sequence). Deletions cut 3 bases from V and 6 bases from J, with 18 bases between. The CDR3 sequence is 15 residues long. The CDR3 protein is CASSSPAGQRAEAFF. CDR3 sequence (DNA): TGTGCCAGCAGCTCTCCAGCGGGACAAAGGGCTGAAGCTTTCTTT.